This T cell receptor beta chain was captured by sequencing in a study of T cell repertoires in cytomegalovirus infection. Study-wide context: Selection of CMV epitopes for the study included recently identified HLA-C-restricted and well-studied HLA-B-restricted ones. The public TCR beta signatures pointed to both CMV infection and matching HLA type. Whole-study findings and limits: HLA-C-restricted CMV clonotypes gave the most frequent clonotype in two of eight donors. Carriers of CMV and the relevant HLA type were discriminated by public TCR beta frequency.

CDR3 size: 18 residues. V was clipped by 6 bases and J by 0 bases, with 20 bases between them. Germline V lookup: CDR1 SGHVS, CDR2 FNYEAQ. Each CDR3 protein gets one entry after TCRdb re-called the reads with MiXCR. The sample yields approximately 1,000,000 distinct CDR3 sequences, around 30% seen once. A remark on this clonotype: Its antigen is still unknown.

The receptor was isolated from a human donor in good health (CMV status not recorded). Some clones in this sample may be carry-over from other donors' samples. Sequencing was performed on cultured CD8+ T cells from PBMCs, taken from culture after CMV antigen stimulation. This chain uses TRBV7-6 with TRBJ1-4; tentative D call: TRBD1 (5 bases). The CDR3 nucleotides are TGTGCCAGCAGTCCCCCGGGACGGAACCCAACAACTAATGAAAAACTGTTTTTT. It yields the protein CASSPPGRNPTTNEKLFF.